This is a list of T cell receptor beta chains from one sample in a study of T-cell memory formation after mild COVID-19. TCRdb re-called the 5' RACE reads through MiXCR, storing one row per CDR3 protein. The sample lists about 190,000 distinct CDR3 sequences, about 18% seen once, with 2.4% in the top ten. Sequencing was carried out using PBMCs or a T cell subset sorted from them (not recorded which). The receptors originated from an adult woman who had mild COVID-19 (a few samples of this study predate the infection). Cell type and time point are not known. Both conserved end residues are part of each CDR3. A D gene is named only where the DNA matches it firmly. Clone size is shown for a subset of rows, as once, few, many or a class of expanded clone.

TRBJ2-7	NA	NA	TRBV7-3	CASSATGLTEQYF	TGTGCCAGCAGCGCTACGGGACTTACCGAGCAGTACTTC
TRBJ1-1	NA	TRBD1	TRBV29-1	CSVSSGQGGSEAFF	TGCAGCGTAAGCTCGGGACAGGGTGGGTCTGAAGCTTTCTTT
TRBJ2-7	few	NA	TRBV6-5	CASSYTLPDRYSYEQYF	TGTGCCAGCAGTTACACCCTTCCTGACAGATACTCCTACGAGCAGTACTTC
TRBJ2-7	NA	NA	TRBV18	CASSPKTGVYEQYF	TGTGCCAGCTCACCAAAGACAGGTGTCTACGAGCAGTACTTC
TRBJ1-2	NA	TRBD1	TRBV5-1	CASSLETGRNGYTF	TGCGCCAGCAGCTTGGAGACAGGGAGAAATGGCTACACCTTC
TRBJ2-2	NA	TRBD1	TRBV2	CASVGTGSTGELFF	TGTGCCAGCGTTGGGACAGGGTCCACCGGGGAGCTGTTTTTT
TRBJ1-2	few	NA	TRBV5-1	CASRMEIGTYRLRSNYGYTF	TGCGCCAGCAGAATGGAGATTGGAACATACCGTCTTCGTAGTAACTATGGCTACACCTTC
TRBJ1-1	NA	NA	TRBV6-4	CASSDEDGSQAFF	TGTGCCAGCAGTGACGAGGACGGATCGCAAGCTTTCTTT
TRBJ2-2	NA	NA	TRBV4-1	CASSHLSGELFF	TGCGCCAGCAGCCACCTTTCCGGGGAGCTGTTTTTT
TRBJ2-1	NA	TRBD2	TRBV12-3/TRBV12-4	CASRKKGLARDNEQFF	TGTGCCAGCAGAAAAAAGGGACTAGCGAGGGACAATGAGCAGTTCTTC
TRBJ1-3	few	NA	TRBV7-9	CASSHRGPGNTIYF	TGTGCCAGCAGCCATAGAGGTCCTGGAAACACCATATATTTT
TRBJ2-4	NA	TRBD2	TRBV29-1	CSVLTSRNIQYF	TGCAGCGTTTTGACTAGCAGAAACATTCAGTACTTC
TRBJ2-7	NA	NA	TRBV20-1	CRARERQYEQYF	TGCAGAGCTAGAGAAAGGCAATACGAGCAGTACTTC
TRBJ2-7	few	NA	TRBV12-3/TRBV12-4	CASSSSRRGVHEQYF	TGTGCCAGCTCCTCCTCCCGGAGAGGAGTTCACGAGCAGTACTTC
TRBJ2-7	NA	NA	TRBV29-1	CSVATAYEQYF	TGCAGCGTTGCGACAGCATACGAGCAGTACTTC
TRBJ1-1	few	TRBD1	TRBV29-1	CSVEVFGQGGTEAFF	TGCAGCGTTGAGGTTTTTGGACAGGGGGGAACTGAAGCTTTCTTT
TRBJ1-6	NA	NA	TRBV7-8	CASSPMGYRVNSPLHF	TGTGCCAGCAGCCCAATGGGATACAGGGTTAATTCACCCCTCCACTTT
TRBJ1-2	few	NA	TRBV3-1	CASSQGAGYGYTF	TGTGCCAGCAGCCAGGGGGCGGGCTATGGCTACACCTTC
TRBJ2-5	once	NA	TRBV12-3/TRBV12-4	CASSPGLGTQYF	TGTGCCAGCAGTCCCGGATTAGGGACCCAGTACTTC
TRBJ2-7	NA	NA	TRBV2	CASRTQPYEQYF	TGTGCCAGCAGGACACAGCCCTACGAGCAGTACTTC
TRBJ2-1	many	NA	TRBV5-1	CASTLGAYNEQFF	TGCGCCAGCACTCTGGGAGCATACAATGAGCAGTTCTTC
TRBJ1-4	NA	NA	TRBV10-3	CAITGDPSKGKLFF	TGTGCCATCACTGGAGACCCTTCCAAGGGAAAACTGTTTTTT
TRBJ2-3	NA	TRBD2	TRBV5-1	CASSLAGGSGSATQYF	TGCGCCAGCAGCTTGGCGGGCGGGAGTGGATCAGCTACGCAGTATTTT
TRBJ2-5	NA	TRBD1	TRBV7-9	CASSLDPGQGKQTQYF	TGTGCCAGCAGCTTAGACCCCGGACAGGGTAAACAGACCCAGTACTTC
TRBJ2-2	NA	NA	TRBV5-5	CASSLGSLTGELFF	TGTGCCAGCAGCCTCGGATCTTTAACCGGGGAGCTGTTTTTT
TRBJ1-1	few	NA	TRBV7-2	CASSLAQPEAFF	TGTGCCAGCAGCTTAGCACAGCCTGAAGCTTTCTTT
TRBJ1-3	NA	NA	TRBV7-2	CASSSLGPGRRNTIYF	TGTGCCAGCAGCTCCCTGGGGCCCGGACGTAGAAACACCATATATTTT
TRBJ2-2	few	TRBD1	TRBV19	CASSIGSGGTGELFF	TGTGCCAGTAGTATAGGTTCAGGGGGCACCGGGGAGCTGTTTTTT
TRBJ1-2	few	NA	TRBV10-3	CAISSGAEAGYTF	TGTGCCATCAGTTCCGGGGCAGAGGCCGGCTACACCTTC
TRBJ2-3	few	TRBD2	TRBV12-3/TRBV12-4	CASSPREGGADTQYF	TGTGCCAGCAGTCCCCGGGAGGGCGGCGCAGATACGCAGTATTTT
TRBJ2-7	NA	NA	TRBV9	CASSIHSGSSYEQYF	TGTGCCAGCAGCATTCATAGTGGTAGCTCCTACGAGCAGTACTTC
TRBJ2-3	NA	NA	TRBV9	CSSSGGTGRNTDTQYF	TGTTCCAGCAGCGGAGGGACTGGCAGAAACACAGATACGCAGTATTTT
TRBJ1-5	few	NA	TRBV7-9	CASSRDSLNQPQHF	TGTGCCAGCAGCCGAGACAGTCTCAATCAGCCCCAGCATTTT
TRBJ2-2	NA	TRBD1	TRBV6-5	CASSPGWTGNTGELFF	TGTGCCAGCAGTCCCGGCTGGACAGGGAACACCGGGGAGCTGTTTTTT
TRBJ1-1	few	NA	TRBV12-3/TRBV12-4	CASQMQVNTEAFF	TGTGCCAGCCAAATGCAGGTGAACACTGAAGCTTTCTTT
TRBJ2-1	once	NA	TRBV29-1	CSVRWGIDEQFF	TGCAGCGTTCGTTGGGGGATCGATGAGCAGTTCTTC
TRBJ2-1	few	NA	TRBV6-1	CASSEARPTKGGPYNEQFF	TGTGCCAGCAGTGAAGCGCGACCGACGAAGGGGGGACCCTACAATGAGCAGTTCTTC
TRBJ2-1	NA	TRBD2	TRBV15	CATSRVGRGNEQFF	TGTGCCACCAGCAGAGTCGGGAGGGGGAATGAGCAGTTCTTC
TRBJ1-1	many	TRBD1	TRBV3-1	CASSQGTGLAQAFF	TGTGCCAGCAGCCAAGGGACAGGGCTGGCTCAAGCTTTCTTT
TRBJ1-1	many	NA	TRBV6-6	CASSYSKGGRTEAFF	TGTGCCAGCAGTTACTCGAAAGGAGGGAGGACTGAAGCTTTCTTT
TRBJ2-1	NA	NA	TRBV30	CAWSGPTLLAYNEQFF	TGTGCCTGGAGTGGCCCCACGTTATTGGCTTACAATGAGCAGTTCTTC
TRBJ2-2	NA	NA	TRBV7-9	CASSLTPVGELFF	TGTGCCAGCAGCCTAACTCCGGTAGGGGAGCTGTTTTTT
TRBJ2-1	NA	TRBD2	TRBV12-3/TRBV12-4	CASSPAGGPYNEQFF	TGTGCCAGCAGTCCAGCGGGAGGACCCTACAATGAGCAGTTCTTC
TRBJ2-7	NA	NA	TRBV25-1	CASSELPYEQYF	TGTGCCAGCAGTGAACTCCCCTACGAGCAGTACTTC
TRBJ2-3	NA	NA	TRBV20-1	CSAPSRAQSPADTQYF	TGCAGTGCTCCTTCAAGAGCCCAATCCCCCGCAGATACGCAGTATTTT
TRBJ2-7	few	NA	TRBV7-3	CASSLGTEYEQYF	TGTGCCAGCAGCTTAGGAACAGAGTACGAGCAGTACTTC
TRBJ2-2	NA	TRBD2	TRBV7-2	CASSLRLAATGELFF	TGTGCCAGCAGCTTGCGGCTAGCGGCCACCGGGGAGCTGTTTTTT
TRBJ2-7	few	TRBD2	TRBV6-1	CASSELGPVPRENYEQYF	TGTGCCAGCAGTGAATTGGGGCCGGTACCGCGGGAGAACTACGAGCAGTACTTC
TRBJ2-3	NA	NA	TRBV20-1	CSASFVQGPDTQYF	TGCAGTGCTAGTTTCGTGCAGGGGCCAGATACGCAGTATTTT
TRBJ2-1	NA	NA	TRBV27	CASSLLGSENMDEQFF	TGTGCCAGCAGTCTTTTGGGGTCCGAAAACATGGATGAGCAGTTCTTC
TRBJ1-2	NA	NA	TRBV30	CAWSVKSNYGYTF	TGTGCCTGGAGTGTAAAGAGTAACTATGGCTACACCTTC
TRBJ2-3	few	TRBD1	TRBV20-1	CSAVDRATQYF	TGCAGTGCTGTTGACAGGGCAACGCAGTATTTT
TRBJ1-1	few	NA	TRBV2	CASREGAEAFF	TGTGCCAGCCGGGAGGGGGCTGAAGCTTTCTTT
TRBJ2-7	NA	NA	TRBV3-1	CASSRLGGSYEQYF	TGTGCCAGCAGCCGCTTGGGGGGATCCTACGAGCAGTACTTC
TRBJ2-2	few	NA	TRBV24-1	CATSEPGTQGELFF	TGTGCCACCAGTGAACCCGGGACTCAAGGGGAGCTGTTTTTT